The 5 T cell receptor beta chains listed next were all sequenced from one sample in a study of blood T cell repertoires in COVID-19. Sequencing was performed with immunoSEQ multiplex PCR; in TCRdb, only in-frame clones are kept and a portion is missing. The sample lists tens of thousands of clones, about 85% seen once, with approximately 4.1% in the top ten. Sample: peripheral blood. These receptors came from a man between 60 and 75 years old with acute or convalescent COVID-19.

The CDR3 spells CASSPNTGGHNSPLHF. DNA for the CDR3: TGTGCCAGCTCACCGAATACAGGTGGCCATAATTCACCCCTCCACTTT. V and J are TRBV18 and TRBJ1-6, with a tentative D call TRBD1 (5 bases). Trimming took off 3 bases at V and 5 bases at J, with 14 bases between the two ends. The germline CDR1 and CDR2 sequences are KGHSH and LQKENI. This CDR3 has 16 amino acids. Filled out from reference TRBV18 and TRBJ1-6, the complete variable domain reads NAGVMQNPRHLVRRRGQEARLRCSPMKGHSHVYWYRQLPEEGLKFMVYLQKENIIDESGMPKERFSAEFPKEGPSILRIQQVVRGDSAAYFCASSPNTGGHNSPLHFGNGTRLTVT.

The chain joins TRBV27 to TRBJ2-5; D remains ambiguous. Germline V gene data show CDR1 as MNHEY and CDR2 as SMNVEV (reference sequence). The CDR3 is made up of 14 amino acids. Trimming shortened V by 0 bases and J by 4 bases, and 9 bases separated the two germline ends. This chain's CDR3 is CASSLSFSRETQYF. In DNA, the CDR3 is TGTGCCAGCAGTTTATCTTTTTCTCGAGAGACCCAGTACTTC.

The chain employs TRBV18 and TRBJ1-6, with D possibly matching TRBD1 (5 bases). The V and J ends lost 3 bases and 5 bases respectively, with 8 bases between them. This CDR3 has 14 amino acids. CDR1 is KGHSH and CDR2 is LQKENI in the germline V gene. This CDR3 is CASSPGLDNSPLHF. The DNA of the CDR3 is TGTGCCAGCTCACCGGGACTTGATAATTCACCCCTCCACTTT.

This chain links TRBV27 with TRBJ2-2; no firm D call. V dropped 5 bases and J dropped 1 base, with 8 bases sitting between them. This CDR3 spans 14 amino acids. From germline, CDR1 is MNHEY and CDR2 SMNVEV (reference sequence). The CDR3 sequence: CASSAQLNTGELFF. CDR3 in DNA: TGTGCCAGCAGTGCACAGCTGAACACCGGGGAGCTGTTTTTT.

This chain joins TRBV30 and TRBJ1-5; no clear D. Germline CDR1 reads GTSNPN; CDR2 reads SVGIG (reference sequence). The CDR3 contains 12 residues. Between the trimmed V and J ends, which lost 3 bases and 10 bases, there was a span of 13 bases. The CDR3 DNA follows: TGTGCCTGGAGGGGTGGAGTTGGACCCCAGCATTTT. It encodes CAWRGGVGPQHF. The full variable domain, its missing parts supplied by reference TRBV30 and TRBJ1-5, is SQTIHQWPATLVQPVGSPLSLECTVEGTSNPNLYWYRQAAGRGLQLLFYSVGIGQISSEVPQNLSASRPQDRQFILSSKKLLLSDSGFYLCAWRGGVGPQHFGDGTRLSIL.